What follows are 12 T cell receptor beta chains derived from one specimen sequenced in a study of T cell responses to AZD1222 COVID-19 vaccine. Only in-frame clones appear in the TCRdb table, and some are missing; sequencing was by immunoSEQ multiplex PCR. Among roughly 100,000 clones listed, roughly 90% were seen once. The sample here was peripheral blood, taken 28 days after the second AZD1222 dose. Receptor source: an adult who received the AZD1222 COVID-19 vaccine.

The chain links TRBV11-3 to TRBJ2-1, with D tentatively TRBD1 or TRBD2 (5 bases each). Per the germline V gene, CDR1 is SGHNT and CDR2 is YENEEA. The CDR3 sequence is 15 residues long. The V end was cut by 3 bases, the J end by 1 base, with 10 bases between. The CDR3: CASSLGVVSYNEQFF. DNA for the CDR3: TGTGCCAGCAGCTTGGGGGTCGTTTCCTACAATGAGCAGTTCTTC. Full variable domain (remainder filled in from reference TRBV11-3 and TRBJ2-1): EAGVVQSPRYKIIEKKQPVAFWCNPISGHNTLYWYLQNLGQGPELLIRYENEEAVDDSQLPKDRFSAERLKGVDSTLKIQPAELGDSAVYLCASSLGVVSYNEQFFGPGTRLTVL.

This clone was picked up a small number of times. The chain couples TRBV6-5 to TRBJ2-2, with TRBD2 matching over 8 bases. Germline V gene data show CDR1 as MNHEY and CDR2 as SVGAGI. The CDR3 has 14 amino acids. V was pared by 6 bases and J by 7 bases, with 7 bases of the junction left unmatched. DNA for the CDR3: TGTGCCAGCAGGAAAGCGGGAGCGGACGGGGAGCTGTTTTTT. It translates to CASRKAGADGELFF.

The V and J genes are TRBV30 and TRBJ2-1, with a weak D call TRBD1 (6 bases). Germline lookup yields CDR1 GTSNPN and CDR2 SVGIG (reference sequence). This CDR3 has 13 amino acids. Trimming stripped 3 bases from V and 3 bases from J, with 9 bases between. CDR3 residues: CAWRSGDYNEQFF. The CDR3 DNA is TGTGCCTGGAGGTCAGGGGACTACAATGAGCAGTTCTTC.

This chain joins TRBV7-6 and TRBJ1-1; 8 bases are a match to TRBD1. CDR3 size: 14 residues. Germline CDR1 and CDR2: SGHVS and FNYEAQ. Unmatched junction bases numbered 7, after V lost 6 bases and J lost 4 bases. CDR3 in DNA: TGTGCCAGCAGACCCACAGGGGGTCCCACTGAAGCTTTCTTT. It specifies CASRPTGGPTEAFF.

The CDR3 nucleotides read TGTGCCAGTAGTTGGCTAGGAGAGACCCAGTACTTC. Its translation is CASSWLGETQYF. The chain joins TRBV19 to TRBJ2-5; D gene uncertain. The CDR3 is 12 amino acids. Deletions cut 5 bases from V and 4 bases from J, with 8 bases between. Looked up from germline, CDR1 is LNHDA and CDR2 is SQIVND (reference sequence).

V usage is TRBV19 and J usage is TRBJ2-1; a possible D gene is TRBD2 (6 bases). The germline gives CDR1 LNHDA, CDR2 SQIVND (reference sequence). Trimming shortened V by 5 bases and J by 4 bases, and 12 bases separated the two germline ends. The CDR3 sequence is 14 residues long. CDR3 sequence (DNA): TGTGCCAGTAGTCCCCGGGAGCGGTACAATGAGCAGTTCTTC. Its protein product is CASSPRERYNEQFF.

The rearrangement links TRBV3-1 (or the pseudogene TRBV3-2) to TRBJ1-2, with D tentatively TRBD1 (5 bases). The CDR3 has 13 residues. Trimming shortened V by 1 base and J by 8 bases, and 11 bases separated the two germline ends. Germline assignment: CDR1 LGHDT and CDR2 YNNKEL (reference sequence). CDR3 protein: CASSQGSGKGYTF. CDR3 nucleotide sequence: TGTGCCAGCAGCCAAGGATCAGGGAAAGGCTACACCTTC.

This sequence joins TRBV6-5 and TRBJ2-2; possibly TRBD1 for D (6 bases). Germline V CDR1 and CDR2: MNHEY, SVGAGI. V was cut by 6 bases and J by 7 bases, with 15 bases left in between. There are 14 residues in the CDR3. The CDR3 protein is CASRGYRAGGELFF. The DNA for the CDR3 is TGTGCCAGCAGGGGATACAGGGCTGGCGGGGAGCTGTTTTTT.

The chain is built from TRBV19 and TRBJ1-4, with TRBD1 matching over 7 bases. This CDR3 has 16 amino acids. Germline CDR1 and CDR2: LNHDA and SQIVND (reference sequence). Germline trimming cut 8 bases from V and 10 bases from J; bases unmatched to any gene: 19. The CDR3: CASADRDDGWSGKLFF. The CDR3 DNA follows: TGTGCCAGTGCCGACAGGGATGACGGGTGGTCCGGAAAACTGTTTTTT.

V and J are TRBV19 and TRBJ1-4; D ambiguous. The V end lost 6 bases, the J end lost 7 bases, and 15 bases lay between the germline ends. Germline V CDR1 and CDR2: LNHDA, SQIVND (reference sequence). CDR3 length: 14 amino acids. The DNA of the CDR3 is TGTGCCAGTAGCAGGAGGAAGGAGAGTGAAAAACTGTTTTTT. Residues: CASSRRKESEKLFF.

The V and J genes are TRBV19 and TRBJ1-1; D is perhaps TRBD1 (6 bases). The CDR3 runs 16 residues. Deletions cut 5 bases from V and 4 bases from J, with 20 bases between. CDR1 and CDR2 (germline): LNHDA, SQIVND (reference sequence). The chain's CDR3 is CASSVTGTQMGTEAFF. CDR3 DNA: TGTGCCAGTAGTGTTACAGGGACTCAGATGGGCACTGAAGCTTTCTTT.

This rearrangement joins TRBV19 to TRBJ2-7; 10 bases align to TRBD1. Losses at the gene ends were 1 base for V and 4 bases for J; bases not matched to a gene: 13. The germline CDR1 and CDR2 sequences are LNHDA and SQIVND (reference sequence). The CDR3 is made up of 18 amino acids. This chain's CDR3 is CASSIGAFGTGADYEQYF. In DNA form, the CDR3 reads TGTGCCAGTAGTATAGGGGCCTTCGGGACAGGGGCGGATTACGAGCAGTACTTC.